These 23 T cell receptor beta chains were sequenced from one sample in a study of a mutant IDH1 vaccine in newly diagnosed glioma. No antigen has been identified for these receptors. Clones were sequenced by immunoSEQ multiplex PCR, and TCRdb holds only the in-frame ones, with some missing. Among 58,000 or so clones listed, over 70% were seen once. Time point: week 23, last vaccination. Alongside topical imiquimod, each dose of vaccine comprised 300 ug of mutant IDH1 20-mer peptide. The sample in question was PBMCs, obtained from a glioma patient whose treatment included an IDH1 peptide vaccine. All receptors come from a man aged 35-49 years with glioma.

V and J are TRBV18 and TRBJ2-1; 8 nucleotides line up with TRBD1. In germline, CDR1 is KGHSH, CDR2 LQKENI. Trimming removed 5 bases from V and 9 bases from J; junction bases left unmatched: 6. The CDR3 sequence is 13 residues long. CDR3 sequence: CASSGQGSGEQFF. Here the CDR3 DNA reads TGTGCCAGCTCAGGACAGGGTTCGGGTGAGCAGTTCTTC. Full variable domain (rest looked up from reference TRBV18 and TRBJ2-1): NAGVMQNPRHLVRRRGQEARLRCSPMKGHSHVYWYRQLPEEGLKFMVYLQKENIIDESGMPKERFSAEFPKEGPSILRIQQVVRGDSAAYFCASSGQGSGEQFFGPGTRLTVL.

V and J are TRBV9 and TRBJ2-2; 10 bases map to TRBD1. V dropped 1 base and J dropped 7; count of bases not matched to a gene: 4. The germline CDR1 and CDR2 sequences are SGDLS and YYNGEE. CDR3 length equals 15 residues. In nucleotides, the CDR3 is TGTGCCAGCAGCGTAAGGACAGGGGGGATCGGGGAGCTGTTTTTT. Its translation is CASSVRTGGIGELFF. The full variable domain, with the rest looked up from reference TRBV9 and TRBJ2-2, is DSGVTQTPKHLITATGQRVTLRCSPRSGDLSVYWYQQSLDQGLQFLIQYYNGEERAKGNILERFSAQQFPDLHSELNLSSLELGDSALYFCASSVRTGGIGELFFGEGSRLTVL.

The chain has TRBV13 and TRBJ2-2; D remains ambiguous. With 5 bases removed from V and 6 bases from J, the gap between germline ends came to 7 bases. This CDR3 is 12 amino acids long. The germline V gene has CDR1 PRHDT and CDR2 FYEKMQ (reference sequence). The DNA for the CDR3 is TGTGCCAGCAGCCCGCGCGCCGGGGAGCTGTTTTTT. This translates into CASSPRAGELFF.

In regard to this clone: One junction end does not reproduce the germline sequence, and a read error may be involved. CDR3 coding DNA: TGTGCCAGCAGTATTCCTCCAGGGAAAACCAATTTT. Its translation is CASSIPPGKTNF. The chain carries TRBV7-2 and TRBJ1-3; D perhaps matches TRBD1 (5 bases). Germline loops: CDR1 SGHTA, CDR2 FQGNSA. CDR3 length: 12 amino acids.

The CDR3 sequence: CASSDPLGGTEAFF. CDR3 DNA: TGTGCCAGCAGCGACCCGCTAGGAGGAACTGAAGCTTTCTTT. This chain uses TRBV7-8 with TRBJ1-1; no definite D call. The CDR3 consists of 14 residues. Germline V gene sequence: CDR1 SGHVS, CDR2 FQNEAQ. With 5 bases removed from V and 5 bases from J, the gap between germline ends came to 15 bases.

The chain recombines TRBV9 with TRBJ2-5, with TRBD2 matching over 7 bases. J lost 2 bases, V lost 2 bases, and 3 bases had no gene match. The germline CDR1 and CDR2 sequences are SGDLS and YYNGEE. The CDR3 length is 14 residues. Here the CDR3 reads CASSVGGLQETQYF. DNA of the CDR3: TGTGCCAGCAGCGTCGGGGGACTACAAGAGACCCAGTACTTC.

The genes are TRBV7-9 and TRBJ2-7; D gene uncertain. V shed 4 bases and J shed 2 bases, with 3 bases lying between them. The CDR3 totals 11 residues. Germline V gives CDR1 SEHNR, CDR2 FQNEAQ (reference sequence). The CDR3 DNA reads TGTGCCAGCAGCTCCACCTACGAGCAGTACTTC. As protein: CASSSTYEQYF.

The chain is built from TRBV25-1 and TRBJ2-5; 7 nucleotides agree with TRBD2. The J call may be in error: the DNA end matches TRBJ2-7 better. Per the germline V gene, CDR1 is MGHDK and CDR2 is SYGVNS. The CDR3 runs 11 residues. This CDR3 reads CASTSGYEQYF. The DNA for the CDR3 is TGTGCCAGCACTAGCGGCTACGAGCAGTACTTC.

The chain is built from TRBV28 and TRBJ1-2; D unresolved. CDR1 MDHEN and CDR2 SYDVKM come from the germline V gene. V lost 5 bases, J lost 6 bases, and 10 bases lay in between. This CDR3 is 12 amino acids long. The CDR3 protein is CASSGRPNGYTF. CDR3 bases: TGTGCCAGCAGTGGACGTCCGAATGGCTACACCTTC.

CDR3 in amino acids: CASRVLAGVLFF. The CDR3 DNA follows: TGTGCCAGCAGGGTACTAGCGGGAGTTTTATTCTTC. The chain has TRBV2 and TRBJ2-1; TRBD2 matches at 11 bases. Germline CDR1 reads SNHLY; CDR2 reads FYNNEI. The J segment lost 16 bases and the V segment lost 6 bases, leaving 8 bases of the junction unmatched. This CDR3 has 12 amino acids.

The chain combines TRBV7-8 with TRBJ2-2, with 8 bases aligning to TRBD1. CDR1 is SGHVS, CDR2 FQNEAQ, per germline. Unmatched junction bases numbered 5, after V lost 4 bases and J lost 4 bases. The CDR3 is made up of 15 amino acids. The CDR3 bases are TGTGCCAGCAGCTCGCAGGGGGCGATCACCGGGGAGCTGTTTTTT. It yields the protein CASSSQGAITGELFF.

The chain has TRBV2 and TRBJ1-5; 9 nucleotides match TRBD1. V was pared by 6 bases and J by 3 bases, with 6 bases of the junction left unmatched. The length of the CDR3 is 15 residues. Germline V gene sequence: CDR1 SNHLY, CDR2 FYNNEI. The CDR3 loop is CASREQGAHNQPQHF. Written as DNA, the CDR3 is TGTGCCAGCAGGGAACAGGGGGCCCACAATCAGCCCCAGCATTTT. Combining the CDR3 with reference TRBV2 and TRBJ1-5 gives the whole variable domain EPEVTQTPSHQVTQMGQEVILRCVPISNHLYFYWYRQILGQKVEFLVSFYNNEISEKSEIFDDQFSVERPDGSNFTLKIRSTKLEDSAMYFCASREQGAHNQPQHFGDGTRLSIL.

In this sample, this clone turned up once. CDR3 sequence: CASGKTGIGTEAFF. The CDR3 DNA sequence: TGTGCCAGCGGAAAAACAGGGATAGGCACTGAAGCTTTCTTT. This chain joins TRBV7-9 and TRBJ1-1, with D possibly matching TRBD1 (6 bases). V lost 8 bases, J lost 4 bases, and 17 bases lay in between. Germline CDR1 and CDR2: SEHNR and FQNEAQ (reference sequence). CDR3 length: 14 residues.

This chain links TRBV19 with TRBJ2-5; D is unclear. This CDR3 comprises 14 residues. V was pared by 4 bases and J by 4 bases, with 13 bases between. The germline gives CDR1 LNHDA, CDR2 SQIVND (reference sequence). The CDR3 region has the DNA TGTGCCAGTAGTAACGTCCTCCTTGGAGAGACCCAGTACTTC. Amino acid sequence: CASSNVLLGETQYF.

The chain couples TRBV10-3 to TRBJ2-1; D remains ambiguous. Germline assignment: CDR1 ENHRY and CDR2 SYGVKD. This CDR3 comprises 13 residues. With 0 bases removed from V and 9 bases from J, the gap between germline ends came to 9 bases. CDR3 protein: CAISESGSLEQFF. The CDR3 DNA reads as TGTGCCATCAGTGAGTCTGGTTCGCTTGAGCAGTTCTTC.

The CDR3 DNA reads TGCGCCAGCAGACAGGGAATGGGTGAAAAACTGTTTTTT. Its protein is CASRQGMGEKLFF. V gene TRBV5-1 combines with J gene TRBJ1-4; D may be TRBD1 (6 bases). This CDR3 is built from 13 residues. Germline V gene data show CDR1 as SGHRS and CDR2 as YFSETQ. Trimming stripped 5 bases from V and 7 bases from J, with 12 bases between.

V is TRBV19 and J is TRBJ2-7, with D unresolved. The CDR3 extends over 14 amino acids. Trimming cost V 3 bases and J 0 bases, with 9 bases left between them. Germline lookup yields CDR1 LNHDA and CDR2 SQIVND (reference sequence). CDR3 in DNA: TGTGCCAGTAGTATTTATCCAAGCTCCTACGAGCAGTACTTC. Its translation: CASSIYPSSYEQYF.

The gene calls are TRBV19 and TRBJ1-2, with 9 bases lining up with TRBD1. From germline, CDR1 is LNHDA and CDR2 SQIVND (reference sequence). The CDR3 is 15 amino acids. The V segment lost 7 bases and the J segment 7 bases; nucleotides outside the gene matches: 13. This CDR3 reads CASTKQGAISSGYTF. The CDR3 DNA reads TGTGCCAGTACCAAACAGGGGGCGATCTCCAGTGGCTACACCTTC. Complete variable domain (other parts from reference TRBV19 and TRBJ1-2): DGGITQSPKYLFRKEGQNVTLSCEQNLNHDAMYWYRQDPGQGLRLIYYSQIVNDFQKGDIAEGYSVSREKKESFPLTVTSAQKNPTAFYLCASTKQGAISSGYTFGSGTRLTVV.

V usage is TRBV19 and J usage is TRBJ2-2; D is unclear. The CDR3 length is 15 residues. V gave up 10 bases and J gave up 3 bases, with 18 bases separating them. The germline V gene encodes CDR1 LNHDA and CDR2 SQIVND (reference sequence). For the CDR3, the DNA is TGTGCCACCCCTGCGCGCCGTCCTGACACCGGGGAGCTGTTTTTT. Translating it yields CATPARRPDTGELFF.

The chain recombines TRBV5-4 with TRBJ2-4; TRBD2 matches at 9 bases. CDR1 is SGHNT and CDR2 is YYREEE in the germline V gene (reference sequence). CDR3 length equals 16 residues. V gave up 1 base and J gave up 6 bases; unmatched junction bases: 8. CDR3 nucleotide sequence: TGTGCCAGCAGCTTGTTTAGCGGGAGTGGGAGAAACATTCAGTACTTC. This encodes CASSLFSGSGRNIQYF.

The chain recombines TRBV7-9 with TRBJ2-7; a possible D gene is TRBD1 (5 bases). The V gene's germline CDR1 is SEHNR and CDR2 FQNEAQ (reference sequence). The CDR3 is made up of 16 amino acids. V shed 4 bases and J shed 3 bases, with 19 bases lying between them. In DNA, the CDR3 is TGTGCCAGCAGCTGGGGCGCGGTGAAAGGGCACTACGAGCAGTACTTC. This translates into CASSWGAVKGHYEQYF.

The chain combines TRBV5-1 with TRBJ2-7, with 8 positions matching TRBD2. Germline loops: CDR1 SGHRS, CDR2 YFSETQ. V was clipped by 2 bases and J by 2 bases; unmatched bases: 6. The CDR3 runs to 15 residues. The CDR3, as DNA: TGCGCCAGCAGCTTCACTAGCGGATACCCCTACGAGCAGTACTTC. This gives the protein CASSFTSGYPYEQYF. The variable domain in full, with the rest retrieved from reference TRBV5-1 and TRBJ2-7, is KAGVTQTPRYLIKTRGQQVTLSCSPISGHRSVSWYQQTPGQGLQFLFEYFSETQRNKGNFPGRFSGRQFSNSRSEMNVSTLELGDSALYLCASSFTSGYPYEQYFGPGTRLTVT.

The genes are TRBV14 and TRBJ2-1; a weak D match, TRBD1 (5 bases). The V end was cut by 6 bases, the J end by 5 bases, with 11 bases between. The CDR3 length is 13 residues. Germline V gives CDR1 SGHDN, CDR2 FVKESK. Written as DNA, the CDR3 is TGTGCCAGCAGGGGGCAGTTCAACAATGAGCAGTTCTTC. This translates into CASRGQFNNEQFF.